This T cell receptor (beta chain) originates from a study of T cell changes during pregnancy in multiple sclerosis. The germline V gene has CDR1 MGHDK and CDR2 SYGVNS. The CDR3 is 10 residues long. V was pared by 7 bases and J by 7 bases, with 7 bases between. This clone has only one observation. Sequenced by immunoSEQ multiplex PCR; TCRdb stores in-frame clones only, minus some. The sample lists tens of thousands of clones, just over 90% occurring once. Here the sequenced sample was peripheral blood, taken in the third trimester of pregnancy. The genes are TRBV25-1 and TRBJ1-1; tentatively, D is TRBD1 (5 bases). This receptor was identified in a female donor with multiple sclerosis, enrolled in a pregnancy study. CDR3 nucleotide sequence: TGTGCCAGCAAGGGGTTTGAAGCTTTCTTT. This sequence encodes CASKGFEAFF.